Presented here are 14 T cell receptor beta chains from one specimen sequenced in a study of cytomegalovirus exposure and HLA in healthy donors. 13 Jbeta primers and 60 Vbeta primers were used for the PCR. Clones were read by immunoSEQ multiplex PCR, and TCRdb kept only the in-frame ones, dropping some. The sample gives approximately 190,000 clones, roughly 84% of which show up once; approximately 0.26% is in the top ten. Sequencing input: PBMCs. These receptors were collected from a boy younger than 18 in good health and CMV-seronegative.

The rearrangement uses TRBV19 and TRBJ1-1; D gene ambiguous. The length of the CDR3 is 13 residues. Trimming took off 1 base at V and 4 bases at J, with 7 bases between the two ends. Germline V gene data show CDR1 as LNHDA and CDR2 as SQIVND (reference sequence). The CDR3 here is CASSIGLITEAFF. The CDR3 nucleotides read TGTGCCAGTAGTATAGGACTGATCACTGAAGCTTTCTTT.

This sequence joins TRBV30 and TRBJ2-7, with D perhaps matching TRBD1 (5 bases). The CDR3 extends over 13 amino acids. V lost 1 base and J 4 bases, leaving 11 bases between the germline ends. The germline CDR1 and CDR2 sequences are GTSNPN and SVGIG (reference sequence). The CDR3 sequence: CAWSARGTYEQYF. CDR3 nucleotide sequence: TGTGCCTGGAGTGCTAGGGGAACTTACGAGCAGTACTTC.

The chain couples TRBV25-1 to TRBJ1-2; TRBD1 might be the D (5 bases). Germline V gives CDR1 MGHDK, CDR2 SYGVNS. V shed 4 bases and J shed 7 bases, with 10 bases lying between them. This CDR3 is built from 12 residues. CDR3 coding DNA: TGTGCCAGCAGTGGGGGGGGACGTGGCTACACCTTC. Encoded protein: CASSGGGRGYTF.

The chain recombines TRBV9 with TRBJ2-7, with D perhaps matching TRBD1 (6 bases). CDR3 length equals 15 residues. Germline V gives CDR1 SGDLS, CDR2 YYNGEE. The ends were cut back, 2 bases at V and 5 bases at J, with 17 bases in the middle. The chain's CDR3 is CASSVRQDGTDEQYF. The CDR3 nucleotides read TGTGCCAGCAGCGTCAGACAGGACGGAACCGACGAGCAGTACTTC. The full variable domain, its missing parts supplied by reference TRBV9 and TRBJ2-7, is DSGVTQTPKHLITATGQRVTLRCSPRSGDLSVYWYQQSLDQGLQFLIQYYNGEERAKGNILERFSAQQFPDLHSELNLSSLELGDSALYFCASSVRQDGTDEQYFGPGTRLTVT.

The chain employs TRBV10-3 and TRBJ2-7, with 10 bases matching TRBD1. The V segment lost 5 bases and the J segment 5 bases; nucleotides outside the gene matches: 12. The CDR3 consists of 16 residues. CDR1 ENHRY and CDR2 SYGVKD come from the germline V gene. The CDR3 sequence is CAISSGTGAGMDEQYF. CDR3 in DNA: TGTGCCATCAGTTCCGGGACAGGGGCCGGCATGGACGAGCAGTACTTC.

This clone occurred a few times. V and J are TRBV28 and TRBJ2-1; D not certain. With 2 bases removed from V and 0 bases from J, the gap between germline ends came to 8 bases. The CDR3 covers 15 residues. Germline-derived CDR1 and CDR2 are MDHEN and SYDVKM. CDR3 residues: CASSLLRSSYNEQFF. CDR3 nucleotide sequence: TGTGCCAGCAGTTTACTCCGGAGCTCCTACAATGAGCAGTTCTTC.

This sequence joins TRBV5-1 and TRBJ2-1; 10 bases map to TRBD2. J was trimmed by 4 bases and V by 5 bases; bases with no gene match: 9. This CDR3 comprises 16 residues. Germline assignment: CDR1 SGHRS and CDR2 YFSETQ. The CDR3 here is CASSLIPLAGYNEQFF. CDR3 coding DNA: TGCGCCAGCAGTTTGATACCACTAGCGGGATACAATGAGCAGTTCTTC.

The chain has TRBV4-1 and TRBJ1-2; 9 nucleotides match TRBD1. CDR1 is MGHRA, CDR2 YSYEKL, per germline. This CDR3 is built from 16 residues. With 3 bases clipped from V and 3 bases from J, the junction kept 8 bases outside the gene matches. CDR3 coding DNA: TGCGCCAGCAGCCAGACAGGGACAGGGACTCACTATGGCTACACCTTC. This translates into CASSQTGTGTHYGYTF.

The V gene is TRBV9, the J gene TRBJ2-1; 11 bases map to TRBD2. V lost 1 base to trimming and J lost 9 bases; unmatched junction nucleotides: 12. The V gene's germline CDR1 is SGDLS and CDR2 YYNGEE. CDR3 size: 17 residues. CDR3 bases: TGTGCCAGCAGCGTAAGTTTCCTAGCGGGGGGTAATGCTGAGCAGTTCTTC. Protein sequence: CASSVSFLAGGNAEQFF.

This clone has a handful of counts. The rearrangement joins TRBV6-5 to TRBJ2-1; 10 bases agree with TRBD1. There are 14 residues in the CDR3. Germline V CDR1 and CDR2: MNHEY, SVGAGI. Unmatched junction bases numbered 8, after V lost 6 bases and J lost 9 bases. CDR3 amino acids: CASRPGQGLGEQFF. The CDR3 nucleotides are TGTGCCAGCAGACCGGGACAGGGGTTAGGTGAGCAGTTCTTC.

The chain couples TRBV19 to TRBJ1-1, with 9 bases lining up with TRBD1. The CDR3 runs to 15 residues. CDR1 is LNHDA and CDR2 is SQIVND in the germline V gene (reference sequence). J was trimmed by 4 bases and V by 0 bases; bases with no gene match: 3. CDR3 coding DNA: TGTGCCAGTAGTATAGATCGGACAGGGGCCACTGAAGCTTTCTTT. Translating it yields CASSIDRTGATEAFF.

The rearrangement links TRBV19 to TRBJ2-1; D remains unclear. Germline V gene data show CDR1 as LNHDA and CDR2 as SQIVND (reference sequence). The CDR3 has 15 amino acids. Trimming cost V 4 bases and J 0 bases, with 10 bases left between them. The CDR3 region is CASSTNTGSYNEQFF. CDR3 DNA sequence: TGTGCCAGTAGTACCAATACGGGCTCCTACAATGAGCAGTTCTTC. The full variable domain, in which reference TRBV19 and TRBJ2-1 provide the parts outside the CDR3, is DGGITQSPKYLFRKEGQNVTLSCEQNLNHDAMYWYRQDPGQGLRLIYYSQIVNDFQKGDIAEGYSVSREKKESFPLTVTSAQKNPTAFYLCASSTNTGSYNEQFFGPGTRLTVL.

The genes are TRBV6-4 and TRBJ1-2; TRBD1 matches at 9 bases. This CDR3 is 14 amino acids long. V lost 4 bases, J lost 4 bases, and 4 bases stayed unmatched. Per germline, CDR1 MRHNA and CDR2 SNTAGT. CDR3 protein: CASSAGQGIYGYTF. The CDR3 region has the DNA TGTGCCAGCAGTGCCGGACAGGGGATCTATGGCTACACCTTC.

The chain employs TRBV9 and TRBJ1-6; D is ambiguous. Germline V CDR1 and CDR2: SGDLS, YYNGEE. The CDR3 has 16 amino acids. The germline V and J ends were trimmed by 3 bases and 8 bases, with 18 bases remaining between them. In DNA form, the CDR3 reads TGTGCCAGCAGCGCCGTACGGTCAGGAGGGCATTCACCCCTCCACTTT. This codes for CASSAVRSGGHSPLHF.